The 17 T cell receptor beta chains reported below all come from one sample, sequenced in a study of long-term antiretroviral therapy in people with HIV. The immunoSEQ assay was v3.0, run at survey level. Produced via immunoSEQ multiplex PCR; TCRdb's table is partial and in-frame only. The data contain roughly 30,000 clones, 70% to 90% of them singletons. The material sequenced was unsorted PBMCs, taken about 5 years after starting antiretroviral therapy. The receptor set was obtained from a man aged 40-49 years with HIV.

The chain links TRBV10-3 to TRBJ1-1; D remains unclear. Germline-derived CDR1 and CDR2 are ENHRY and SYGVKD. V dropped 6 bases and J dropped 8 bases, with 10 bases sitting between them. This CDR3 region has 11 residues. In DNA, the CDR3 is TGTGCCATCAGGACCCAACAGGAAGCTTTCTTT. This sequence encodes CAIRTQQEAFF.

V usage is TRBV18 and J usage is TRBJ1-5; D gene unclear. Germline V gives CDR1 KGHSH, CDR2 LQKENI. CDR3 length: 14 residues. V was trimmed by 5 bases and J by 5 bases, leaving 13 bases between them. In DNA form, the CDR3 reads TGTGCCAGCTCATTGGGGTCGGGAGATCAGCCCCAGCATTTT. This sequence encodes CASSLGSGDQPQHF. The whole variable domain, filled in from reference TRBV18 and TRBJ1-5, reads NAGVMQNPRHLVRRRGQEARLRCSPMKGHSHVYWYRQLPEEGLKFMVYLQKENIIDESGMPKERFSAEFPKEGPSILRIQQVVRGDSAAYFCASSLGSGDQPQHFGDGTRLSIL.

This CDR3 reads CASTIHGTGANTGELFF. CDR3 nucleotide sequence: TGTGCCAGCACCATCCACGGGACAGGGGCGAACACCGGGGAGCTGTTTTTT. V and J are TRBV9 and TRBJ2-2, with 10 bases identical to TRBD1. The CDR3 loop spans 17 amino acids. Germline assignment: CDR1 SGDLS and CDR2 YYNGEE. The J segment lost 0 bases and the V segment lost 6 bases, leaving 8 bases of the junction unmatched. Full variable domain (rest looked up from reference TRBV9 and TRBJ2-2): DSGVTQTPKHLITATGQRVTLRCSPRSGDLSVYWYQQSLDQGLQFLIQYYNGEERAKGNILERFSAQQFPDLHSELNLSSLELGDSALYFCASTIHGTGANTGELFFGEGSRLTVL.

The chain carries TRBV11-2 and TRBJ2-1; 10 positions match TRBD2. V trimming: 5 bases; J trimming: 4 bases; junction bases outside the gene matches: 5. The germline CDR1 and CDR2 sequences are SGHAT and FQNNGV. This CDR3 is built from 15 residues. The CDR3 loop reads CASSQLAGPYNEQFF. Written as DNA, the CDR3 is TGTGCCAGCAGCCAACTAGCGGGGCCATACAATGAGCAGTTCTTC.

The CDR3 region is CASSLMSGTLSSYEQYF. The CDR3 DNA reads as TGCGCCAGCAGCTTGATGTCCGGGACTCTTAGCTCCTACGAGCAGTACTTC. V gene TRBV5-1 combines with J gene TRBJ2-7, with D possibly TRBD2 on 6 matching bases. The CDR3 is 17 amino acids. Germline V gene data show CDR1 as SGHRS and CDR2 as YFSETQ. The V gene lost 1 base and the J gene lost 0 bases, with 17 bases spanning the gap.

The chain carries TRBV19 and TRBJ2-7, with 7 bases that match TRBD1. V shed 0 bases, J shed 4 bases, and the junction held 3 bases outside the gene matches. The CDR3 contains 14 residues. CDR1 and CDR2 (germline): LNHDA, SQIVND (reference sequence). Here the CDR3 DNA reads TGTGCCAGTAGTATAGAAGGGGGCGTTTACGAGCAGTACTTC. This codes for CASSIEGGVYEQYF.

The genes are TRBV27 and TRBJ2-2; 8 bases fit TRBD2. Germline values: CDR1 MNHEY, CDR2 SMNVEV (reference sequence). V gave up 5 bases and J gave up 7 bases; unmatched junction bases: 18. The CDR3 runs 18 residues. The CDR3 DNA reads TGTGCCAGCAGTCCTCCGGGACTAGTAGGGGGGGACGGCGGGGAGCTGTTTTTT. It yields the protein CASSPPGLVGGDGGELFF.

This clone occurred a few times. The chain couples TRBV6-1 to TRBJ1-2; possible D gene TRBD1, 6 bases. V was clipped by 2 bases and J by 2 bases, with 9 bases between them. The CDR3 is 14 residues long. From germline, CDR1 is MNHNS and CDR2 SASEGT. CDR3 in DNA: TGTGCCAGCAGTGAATCAGGGGCCAACTATGGCTACACCTTC. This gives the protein CASSESGANYGYTF.

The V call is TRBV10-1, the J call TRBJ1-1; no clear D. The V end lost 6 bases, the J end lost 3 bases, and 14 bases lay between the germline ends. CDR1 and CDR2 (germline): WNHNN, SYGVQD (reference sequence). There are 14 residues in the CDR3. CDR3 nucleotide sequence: TGCGCCAGCAGCCCCGGGAAACTGGACACTGAAGCTTTCTTT. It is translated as CASSPGKLDTEAFF.

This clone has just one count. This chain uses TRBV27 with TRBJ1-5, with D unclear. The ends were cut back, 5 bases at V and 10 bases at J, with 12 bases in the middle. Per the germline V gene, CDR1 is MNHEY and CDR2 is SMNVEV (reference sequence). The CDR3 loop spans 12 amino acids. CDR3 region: CASSPTTVPQHF. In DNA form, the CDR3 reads TGTGCCAGCAGTCCCACCACCGTCCCCCAGCATTTT.

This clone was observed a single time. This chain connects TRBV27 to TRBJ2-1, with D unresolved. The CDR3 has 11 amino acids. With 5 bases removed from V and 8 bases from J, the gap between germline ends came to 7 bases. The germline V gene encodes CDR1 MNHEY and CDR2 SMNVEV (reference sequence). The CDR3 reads CASSGYDEQFF. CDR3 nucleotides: TGTGCCAGCAGTGGATACGATGAGCAGTTCTTC.

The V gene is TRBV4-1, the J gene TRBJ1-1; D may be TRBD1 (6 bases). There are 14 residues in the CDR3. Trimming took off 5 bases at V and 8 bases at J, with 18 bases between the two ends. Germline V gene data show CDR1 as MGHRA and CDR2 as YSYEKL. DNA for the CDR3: TGCGCCAGCAGCTCAGAGAACTCGGGGGCCGAAGCTTTCTTT. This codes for CASSSENSGAEAFF.

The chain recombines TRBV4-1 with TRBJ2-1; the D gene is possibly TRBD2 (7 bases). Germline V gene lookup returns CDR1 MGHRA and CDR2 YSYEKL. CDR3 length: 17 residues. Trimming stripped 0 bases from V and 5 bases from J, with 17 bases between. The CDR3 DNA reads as TGCGCCAGCAGCCAAGATCGAGGGGGGGGGACAAACAATGAGCAGTTCTTC. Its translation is CASSQDRGGGTNNEQFF.

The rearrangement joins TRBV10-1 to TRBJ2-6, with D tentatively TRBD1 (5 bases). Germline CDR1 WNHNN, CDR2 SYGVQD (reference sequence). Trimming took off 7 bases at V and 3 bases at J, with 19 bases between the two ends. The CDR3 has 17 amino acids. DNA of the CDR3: TGCGCCAGCAACGTGACAGTGACCTTTAATGGGGCCAACGTCCTGACTTTC. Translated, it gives CASNVTVTFNGANVLTF.

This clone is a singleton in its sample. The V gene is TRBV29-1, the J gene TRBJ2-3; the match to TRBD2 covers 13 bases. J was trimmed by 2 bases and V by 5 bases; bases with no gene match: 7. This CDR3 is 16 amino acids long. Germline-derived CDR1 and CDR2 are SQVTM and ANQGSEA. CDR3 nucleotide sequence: TGCAGCGTTCGGCCCGGACTAGCGGGAGACACAGATACGCAGTATTTT. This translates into CSVRPGLAGDTDTQYF.

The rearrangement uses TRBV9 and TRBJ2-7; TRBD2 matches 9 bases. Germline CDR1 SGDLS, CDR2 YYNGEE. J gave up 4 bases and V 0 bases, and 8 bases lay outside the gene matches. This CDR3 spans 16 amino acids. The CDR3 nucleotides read TGTGCCAGCAGCGTAGGGGAACGTAGCGGGAGATACGAGCAGTACTTC. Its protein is CASSVGERSGRYEQYF.

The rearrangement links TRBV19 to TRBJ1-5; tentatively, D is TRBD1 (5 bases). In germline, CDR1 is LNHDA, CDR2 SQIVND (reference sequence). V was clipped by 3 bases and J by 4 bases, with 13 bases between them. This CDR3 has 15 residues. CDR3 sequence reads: CASSIGQGGNQPQHF. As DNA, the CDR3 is TGTGCCAGTAGTATTGGCCAGGGTGGTAATCAGCCCCAGCATTTT.